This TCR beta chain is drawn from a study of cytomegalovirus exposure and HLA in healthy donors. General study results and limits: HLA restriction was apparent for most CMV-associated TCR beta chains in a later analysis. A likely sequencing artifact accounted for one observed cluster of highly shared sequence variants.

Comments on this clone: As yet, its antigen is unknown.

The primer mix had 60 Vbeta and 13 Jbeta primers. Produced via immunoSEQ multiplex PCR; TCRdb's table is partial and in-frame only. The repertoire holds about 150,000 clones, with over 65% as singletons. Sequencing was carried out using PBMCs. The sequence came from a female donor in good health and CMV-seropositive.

The CDR3 loop reads CASSATGNTEAFF. CDR3 sequence (DNA): TGTGCCAGCTCAGCGACGGGGAACACTGAAGCTTTCTTT. This chain connects TRBV18 to TRBJ1-1; D unresolved. This CDR3 has 13 residues. V shed 5 bases and J shed 1 base, with 8 bases lying between them. In germline, CDR1 is KGHSH, CDR2 LQKENI.